The subject of this entry is one T cell receptor (beta chain). Authors' analysis steps: It was from reference gene primer amplification that nucleated cell counts were estimated. Profiling relied on immunoSEQ multiplex PCR, and the TCRdb table lists in-frame clones only, not all of them. From that table come the V and J calls and clone size; the DNA was used to work out D and trimming. The table has about 260,000 clones, approximately 86% seen once; the top ten hold approximately 9.4%. Trimming stripped 4 bases from V and 1 base from J, with 8 bases between. Germline CDR1 is SEHNR and CDR2 is FQNEAQ (reference sequence). This CDR3 is built from 14 residues. This entry comes from a study of blood T cell repertoires in COVID-19.

This TCR was recovered from a man aged 35-49 years who had recovered from COVID-19. The sample was peripheral blood. This chain uses TRBV7-9 with TRBJ1-5; D gene ambiguous. CDR3 nucleotides: TGTGCCAGCAGCTCAGGAGGCAGCAATCAGCCCCAGCATTTT. It translates to CASSSGGSNQPQHF.